This TCR beta chain was sequenced for a study of blood T cell repertoires in COVID-19. Study-wide context: Acute-phase and convalescent COVID-19 samples originated in the United States, Italy and Spain.

Authors' processing steps: Reference gene primer amplification yielded estimated nucleated cell counts. Using immunoSEQ multiplex PCR, the repertoire was profiled, and TCRdb retains in-frame clones only, with some absent. That table gives V, J and clone size, and the DNA gave D and trimming. In the table there are approximately 210,000 clones, about 84% of which are singletons. A Seattle source enrolled patients during active infection and followed them longitudinally. The germline V gene encodes CDR1 SNHLY and CDR2 FYNNEI. This CDR3 is 10 amino acids long. V was shortened by 9 bases and J by 6 bases, with 8 bases between the two germline ends.

The sample consisted of peripheral blood. The source of this sequence is a woman older than 75 with COVID-19, enrolled during active disease. V usage is TRBV2 and J usage is TRBJ1-2; D not certain. CDR3 loop: CASGLDGYTF. The CDR3, as DNA: TGTGCCAGTGGGCTGGATGGCTACACCTTC. The entire variable domain, with the rest obtained from reference TRBV2 and TRBJ1-2, is as follows: EPEVTQTPSHQVTQMGQEVILRCVPISNHLYFYWYRQILGQKVEFLVSFYNNEISEKSEIFDDQFSVERPDGSNFTLKIRSTKLEDSAMYFCASGLDGYTFGSGTRLTVV.